This is a list of T cell receptor beta chains from one sample in a study of T cell responses to AZD1222 COVID-19 vaccine. The data were produced by immunoSEQ multiplex PCR, yet TCRdb's version contains in-frame clones alone and is incomplete. The sample records some 64,000 clones, less than 90% being singletons. Specimen: peripheral blood, collected on day 0 of AZD1222 vaccination. The receptors shown here come from an adult in good health. Both conserved end residues are part of each CDR3. The order of the fields is V gene, J gene, clone size, D gene, CDR3 DNA, CDR3 protein. D genes are given only for firm matches. Where a row states a size, it is once, few, many or the class of an expanded clone; other rows omit it.

>TRBV28|TRBJ2-7|.|TRBD2
TGTGCCAGCAGTTTGCCTAGCGGGGTGACCTACGAGCAGTACTTC
CASSLPSGVTYEQYF
>TRBV18|TRBJ1-1|once|.
TGTGCCAGCTCACCGTCGTATGGAGAGAACACTGAAGCTTTCTTT
CASSPSYGENTEAFF
>TRBV5-6|TRBJ1-1|.|TRBD1
TGTGCCAGCAGCTTGGTGGACAGGGGGCTGAGAAACACTGAAGCTTTCTTT
CASSLVDRGLRNTEAFF
>TRBV9|TRBJ2-5|.|.
TGTGCCAGCAGCGGAGAGATGGCGGGATCCCCCCAGTACTTC
CASSGEMAGSPQYF
>TRBV7-3|TRBJ2-3|once|.
TGTGCCAGCAGCTTAGGGGGACTTTTTACAGATACGCAGTATTTT
CASSLGGLFTDTQYF
>TRBV11-3|TRBJ1-2|.|.
TGTGCCAGCAGCTTAGGGGGGGCTAACTATGGCTACACCTTC
CASSLGGANYGYTF
>TRBV9|TRBJ1-1|.|.
TGTGCCAGCAGCGCCGTCACTGAAGCTTTCTTT
CASSAVTEAFF
>TRBV9|TRBJ2-1|.|.
TGTGCCAGCAGCGTAGGGGGTCGGAGCTCCTACAATGAGCAGTTCTTC
CASSVGGRSSYNEQFF
>TRBV28|TRBJ2-3|.|TRBD2
TGTGCCAGCAGTCTCCCCAGCGGGAGGAACACAGATACGCAGTATTTT
CASSLPSGRNTDTQYF
>TRBV4-1|TRBJ2-1|.|TRBD2
TGCGCCAGCAGCCAAGTAGGGACTAGCGGGAAGAATGAGCAGTTCTTC
CASSQVGTSGKNEQFF
>TRBV7-3|TRBJ2-2|.|TRBD2
TGTGCCAGCAGCTTAACGGCTAGCGGGAGGGCGGGCACCGGGGAGCTGTTTTTT
CASSLTASGRAGTGELFF
>TRBV15|TRBJ2-7|.|.
TGTGCCACCAGCAGAGGACAATCCGGGGATCGCTACGAGCAGTACTTC
CATSRGQSGDRYEQYF
>TRBV6-5|TRBJ2-2|.|.
TGTGCCAGCAGTTACCCCCCGGGGTCCGGGGAGCTGTTTTTT
CASSYPPGSGELFF
>TRBV27|TRBJ2-3|.|.
TGTGCCAGCAGTTCTCGGGGCGGGGGCCTCCTGAGTACGCAGTATTTT
CASSSRGGGLLSTQYF
>TRBV7-9|TRBJ1-2|.|.
TGTGCCAGCAGCTTAACAGGGACGAACTATGGCTACACCTTC
CASSLTGTNYGYTF
>TRBV5-1|TRBJ1-1|.|TRBD1
TGCGCCAGCAGCTCCGGGACAGGGGGCTCGGGGAACACTGAAGCTTTCTTT
CASSSGTGGSGNTEAFF
>TRBV27|TRBJ1-6|.|.
TGTGCCAGCGCCCACCGCCGGGTGGGTAATTCACCCCTCCACTTT
CASAHRRVGNSPLHF
>TRBV7-3|TRBJ2-7|.|TRBD1
TGTGCCAGCAGCCCGACGGGACAGGGACCCTACGAGCAGTACTTC
CASSPTGQGPYEQYF
>TRBV6-5|TRBJ2-7|few|TRBD1
TGTGCCAGCAGGGACAGGGGAAGTAACGAGCAGTACTTC
CASRDRGSNEQYF
>TRBV6-6|TRBJ1-2|.|.
TGTGCCAGCAGTTACGAGAGGGGCTATGGCTACACCTTC
CASSYERGYGYTF
>TRBV4-3|TRBJ1-5|.|.
TGCGCCAGCAGCCAAGCGGGAGGGGATCAGCCCCAGCATTTT
CASSQAGGDQPQHF
>TRBV7-6|TRBJ1-5|.|TRBD1
TGTGCCAGCAGCTTAACAGGGGGTCCGGATCAGCCCCAGCATTTT
CASSLTGGPDQPQHF
>TRBV5-6|TRBJ2-2|.|.
TGTGCCAGCAGCTTGGACAGGGGACTGAACACCGGGGAGCTGTTTTTT
CASSLDRGLNTGELFF
>TRBV7-2|TRBJ1-2|once|TRBD1
TGTGCCAGCAGCTTAGTAAACAGGGGGGATGGCTACACCTTC
CASSLVNRGDGYTF
>TRBV3-1/TRBV3-2|TRBJ1-2|.|.
TGTGCCAGCAGCCTTCGCAACCCGGTGGAAGGCTACACCTTC
CASSLRNPVEGYTF
>TRBV7-3|TRBJ1-6|once|.
TGTGCCAGCAGCTTAACGGCTAGGTTAGAATCACCCCTCCACTTT
CASSLTARLESPLHF
>TRBV7-6|TRBJ2-5|.|.
TGTGCCAGCAGCCATACATGGGAGAAAGGTCAAGAGACCCAGTACTTC
CASSHTWEKGQETQYF
>TRBV19|TRBJ1-4|.|TRBD1
TGTGCCAGTAGAGACAGGGTTGGAATTAAACTGTTTTTT
CASRDRVGIKLFF
>TRBV11-2|TRBJ2-1|.|.
TGTGCCAGCAGCGCGATTTCGGGACACCTTTGGAATGAGCAGTTCTTC
CASSAISGHLWNEQFF
>TRBV10-3|TRBJ2-7|.|.
TGTGCCACCAGTGAGGGGGGGCACGAGCAGTACTTC
CATSEGGHEQYF
>TRBV7-2|TRBJ2-7|.|TRBD2
TGTGCCAGCAGCCCCCTCGCCAGGGGGACTAGCACCGAGCAGTACTTC
CASSPLARGTSTEQYF
>TRBV4-1|TRBJ2-5|.|.
TGCGCCAGCAGCCAAGTGGACAAAGAGACCCAGTACTTC
CASSQVDKETQYF
>TRBV27|TRBJ2-3|.|.
TGTGCCAGCAGTTTAGACCCCAGAGATACGCAGTATTTT
CASSLDPRDTQYF
>TRBV9|TRBJ2-2|.|TRBD2
TGTGCCAGCAGCGACCCTAGCGGGGCCTTTTCTTTCACCGGGGAGCTGTTTTTT
CASSDPSGAFSFTGELFF
>TRBV7-3|TRBJ2-2|once|.
TGTGCCAGCAGCTCCTCGTCCACCGGGGAGCTGTTTTTT
CASSSSSTGELFF
>TRBV9|TRBJ2-5|.|.
TGTGCCAGCAGCGTAGGGCAGCAAGAGACCCAGTACTTC
CASSVGQQETQYF